The clone carrying this TCR beta chain was picked up many times. Its target is unknown. Looked up from germline, CDR1 is MNHEY and CDR2 is SVGAGI. CDR3 length: 16 residues. V shed 4 bases and J 5 bases; nucleotides not matched to a gene: 7. This sample is part of a study of blood T cells in healthy people across ages. General observations from the study: When one million T cells were used, diversity estimates were thought to be underestimates.

The authors ran a second PCR of about 7 to 12 cycles using a sample-barcoded 5' primer and a J-beta primer mix. One entry per CDR3 protein results from TCRdb running MiXCR on the 5' RACE reads. Among about 690,000 distinct CDR3 sequences listed, approximately 40% were seen once. This sequence joins TRBV6-5 and TRBJ2-5, with 13 bases that match TRBD2. This clonotype was obtained from an older man in good health. Sequenced sample: blood. The DNA for the CDR3 is TGTGCCAGCAGTTCCACTAGCGGGGGGGCTTGGGAGACCCAGTACTTC. It encodes CASSSTSGGAWETQYF.